These 6 T cell receptor beta chains share one sample of origin, sequenced in a study of blood T cell repertoires in COVID-19. Generated by immunoSEQ multiplex PCR, the TCRdb table keeps only in-frame clones and is missing some. The repertoire holds approximately 240,000 clones, 83% seen once, with 1.3% in the top ten. The sample comprised peripheral blood. These receptors all come from a woman in her 30s with COVID-19, enrolled during active disease.

The chain is built from TRBV24-1 and TRBJ1-5; a possible D gene is TRBD1 (6 bases). The germline V and J ends were trimmed by 3 bases and 3 bases, with 11 bases remaining between them. Germline V lookup: CDR1 KGHDR, CDR2 SFDVKD. CDR3 length equals 15 residues. The CDR3 sequence is CATSDHRADNQPQHF. The CDR3 bases are TGTGCCACCAGTGATCACAGGGCTGACAATCAGCCCCAGCATTTT.

The chain is built from TRBV5-1 and TRBJ2-3; possible D gene TRBD2, 6 bases. Trimming removed 6 bases from V and 1 base from J, with 18 bases in between. Germline values: CDR1 SGHRS, CDR2 YFSETQ. The length of the CDR3 is 16 residues. CDR3 nucleotide sequence: TGCGCCAGCACCTTAAACGGGGGTCTCGGCACAGATACGCAGTATTTT. Its translation: CASTLNGGLGTDTQYF. Supplemented by reference TRBV5-1 and TRBJ2-3, the full variable domain reads KAGVTQTPRYLIKTRGQQVTLSCSPISGHRSVSWYQQTPGQGLQFLFEYFSETQRNKGNFPGRFSGRQFSNSRSEMNVSTLELGDSALYLCASTLNGGLGTDTQYFGPGTRLTVL.

This chain uses TRBV28 with TRBJ1-2; 8 bases line up with TRBD1. CDR1 and CDR2 (germline): MDHEN, SYDVKM. The CDR3 consists of 15 residues. V dropped 6 bases and J dropped 4; count of bases not matched to a gene: 10. The CDR3 spells CASRLGGQDPYGYTF. The DNA of the CDR3 is TGTGCCAGCAGGCTTGGGGGACAGGACCCCTATGGCTACACCTTC.

The chain recombines TRBV5-1 with TRBJ1-1, with TRBD1 identical over 8 bases. Germline values: CDR1 SGHRS, CDR2 YFSETQ. The CDR3 contains 16 residues. The trim removed 5 bases at V and 4 bases at J, leaving 13 bases unmatched. CDR3 nucleotide sequence: TGCGCCAGCAGTTACGGACAGGGAGGGTCAGGCACTGAAGCTTTCTTT. This sequence encodes CASSYGQGGSGTEAFF.

V and J are TRBV25-1 and TRBJ2-7; 10 nucleotides agree with TRBD2. V lost 10 bases to trimming and J lost 2 bases; unmatched junction nucleotides: 17. CDR1 is MGHDK, CDR2 SYGVNS, per germline. CDR3 size: 17 residues. In DNA, the CDR3 is TGTGCCACAGGGGGCGGGTTGACTAGCGGGCATCCCTACGAGCAGTACTTC. The encoded protein is CATGGGLTSGHPYEQYF.

The chain uses TRBV19 and TRBJ2-1; D perhaps matches TRBD1 (6 bases). From germline, CDR1 is LNHDA and CDR2 SQIVND (reference sequence). This CDR3 is 15 amino acids long. V lost 4 bases, J lost 5 bases, and 15 bases lay in between. The chain's CDR3 is CASSTTGMGNNEQFF. CDR3 sequence (DNA): TGTGCCAGTAGTACAACAGGGATGGGTAACAATGAGCAGTTCTTC.